This TCR beta chain was sequenced in a study of T cell responses to AZD1222 COVID-19 vaccine. Germline CDR1 reads MNHEY; CDR2 reads SVGEGT. The CDR3 consists of 15 residues. The V segment lost 0 bases and the J segment 7 bases; nucleotides outside the gene matches: 8. Data came from immunoSEQ multiplex PCR; TCRdb stores just in-frame clones and leaves some out. The sample lists about 130,000 clones, about 90% occurring once. The gene calls are TRBV6-2 or TRBV6-3 and TRBJ2-7; 8 bases fit TRBD1. The TCR was taken from an adult in good health. The sample in question was peripheral blood, obtained on day 0 of AZD1222 vaccination. The CDR3 nucleotides are TGTGCCAGCAGTTACTCGTGGACAGGGCGACAAGAGCAGTACTTC. Its protein is CASSYSWTGRQEQYF.